The 16 T cell receptor beta chains below come from one sample, sequenced in a study of T cells in localized non-small cell lung cancer. TCRdb's table, derived via immunoSEQ multiplex PCR, lists solely in-frame clones and lacks some. The sample gives over 2,500 clones, 20% to 30% of which show up once; 13% is in the top ten. The source material was normal lung tissue next to the tumor, sampled before any cancer treatment. These receptors came from a male donor older than 55 with stage II lung adenocarcinoma.

This clone was observed a few times. The chain couples TRBV5-1 to TRBJ1-2; 9 bases are a match to TRBD1. Germline-derived CDR1 and CDR2 are SGHRS and YFSETQ. This CDR3 has 15 residues. Trimming removed 3 bases from V and 3 bases from J; junction bases left unmatched: 6. The CDR3 sequence: CASSSGTGRDYGYTF. CDR3 DNA sequence: TGCGCCAGCAGCTCGGGGACAGGGAGGGACTATGGCTACACCTTC.

Judged by abundance, this clone is large (0.1 to 1%). V gene TRBV30 combines with J gene TRBJ1-2, with D hard to call. V lost 2 bases, J lost 2 bases, and 12 bases lay in between. The CDR3 is 14 residues long. Germline V gene data show CDR1 as GTSNPN and CDR2 as SVGIG (reference sequence). The CDR3 DNA reads TGTGCCTGGAGTTATGGGCTCGGAAACTATGGCTACACCTTC. It is translated as CAWSYGLGNYGYTF.

In its sample, this clone is medium-sized. The CDR3 nucleotides are TGTGCCAGCAGCTTAGGGAGGATCCCCGGGGAGCTGTTTTTT. Translated, it gives CASSLGRIPGELFF. The V gene is TRBV11-3, the J gene TRBJ2-2; perhaps TRBD2 as D (5 bases). Germline V lookup: CDR1 SGHNT, CDR2 YENEEA. The CDR3 has 14 residues. V was shortened by 1 base and J by 6 bases, with 9 bases between the two germline ends.

The chain is built from TRBV9 and TRBJ1-5, with D possibly matching TRBD1 (5 bases). Germline loops: CDR1 SGDLS, CDR2 YYNGEE. CDR3 length: 14 residues. The germline V and J ends were trimmed by 7 bases and 6 bases, with 17 bases remaining between them. The CDR3 sequence: CASGGAGGGQPQHF. For the CDR3, the DNA is TGTGCCAGCGGGGGAGCAGGCGGCGGTCAGCCCCAGCATTTT.

This clone was counted a few times. V and J are TRBV28 and TRBJ1-5; tentative D call: TRBD1 (6 bases). Trimming took 3 bases from V and 2 from J, leaving 8 bases between them. The CDR3 loop spans 14 amino acids. CDR1 is MDHEN, CDR2 SYDVKM, per germline. The CDR3 DNA reads as TGTGCCAGCAGTTTGAGACAGGGCAATCAGCCCCAGCATTTT. Its protein is CASSLRQGNQPQHF.

V gene TRBV1 combines with J gene TRBJ1-2; the DNA was not used to check the table's D call, TRBD1. TRBV1 is a documented pseudogene. This CDR3 region has 17 residues. CDR3 amino acids: CASSQAPFGGTGGGYTF. As DNA, the CDR3 is TGCGCCAGCAGCCAAGCACCATTTGGGGGCACCGGTGGTGGCTACACCTTC.

This clone was counted between two and nine times. CDR3 bases: TGTGCCAGCGGCATTGAAATGAATACCCCGGGGGCTTTCTACTACGAGCAGTACTTC. This sequence encodes CASGIEMNTPGAFYYEQYF. The V gene is TRBV7-5, the J gene TRBJ2-7. TRBV7-5 is tagged as a pseudogene. The CDR3 covers 19 residues.

This clone was recorded many times. V and J are TRBV6-8 and TRBJ2-7, with a possible D match to TRBD2 (5 bases). The V and J ends lost 7 bases and 4 bases respectively, with 20 bases between them. Germline V gene sequence: CDR1 MNHGY, CDR2 SAAAGT. The CDR3 totals 15 residues. The CDR3 reads CASNSLVPTVYEQYF. The CDR3 region has the DNA TGTGCCAGCAATTCACTAGTGCCTACAGTTTACGAGCAGTACTTC.

This chain connects TRBV19 to TRBJ1-5, with D perhaps matching TRBD1 (6 bases). Between the trimmed V and J ends, which lost 1 base and 5 bases, there was a span of 18 bases. CDR1 is LNHDA, CDR2 SQIVND, per germline (reference sequence). CDR3 length equals 17 residues. In DNA, the CDR3 is TGTGCCAGTAGTATAGCGGGTTCGGGGGGGCAGGATCAGCCCCAGCATTTT. Amino acids: CASSIAGSGGQDQPQHF.

This clone counts as large (0.1 to 1%). The V call is TRBV18, the J call TRBJ2-2; possibly TRBD1 for D (6 bases). V shed 3 bases and J shed 2 bases, with 13 bases lying between them. The CDR3 has 16 amino acids. Germline assignment: CDR1 KGHSH and CDR2 LQKENI. The CDR3 nucleotides read TGTGCCAGCTCACCCTTTGGACAGACTAACACCGGGGAGCTGTTTTTT. It yields the protein CASSPFGQTNTGELFF.

This clone occurred once. The V call is TRBV14, the J call TRBJ2-6, with no clear D. The CDR3 extends over 13 amino acids. Germline V gene sequence: CDR1 SGHDN, CDR2 FVKESK. V was shortened by 0 bases and J by 12 bases, with 9 bases between the two germline ends. The CDR3 bases are TGTGCCAGCAGCCAAGATGGGGTATCCGTCCTGACTTTC. Protein: CASSQDGVSVLTF.

The chain uses TRBV11-3 and TRBJ1-5; D is unclear. V lost 5 bases, J lost 0 bases, and 11 bases lay in between. Germline CDR1 SGHNT, CDR2 YENEEA. This CDR3 is 15 amino acids long. CDR3 residues: CASSPSWNSNQPQHF. CDR3 nucleotide sequence: TGTGCCAGCAGCCCTAGTTGGAATAGCAATCAGCCCCAGCATTTT.

The V and J genes are TRBV6-8 and TRBJ2-1; 9 bases agree with TRBD1. V gave up 6 bases and J gave up 7 bases; unmatched junction bases: 4. The CDR3 sequence is 13 residues long. Germline V gives CDR1 MNHGY, CDR2 SAAAGT. The CDR3 DNA follows: TGTGCCAGCAGGGGACAGGGTAAGAATGAGCAGTTCTTC. Amino acid sequence: CASRGQGKNEQFF.

This clone was seen more than once but under ten times. The J gene is TRBJ1-4, the V gene TRBV11-3; maybe TRBD1 (6 bases). V was trimmed by 2 bases and J by 3 bases, leaving 7 bases between them. Germline CDR1 is SGHNT and CDR2 is YENEEA. CDR3 length: 14 residues. The CDR3 reads CASSLRGSNEKLFF. CDR3 in DNA: TGTGCCAGCAGCTTAAGGGGGTCTAATGAAAAACTGTTTTTT.

The V gene is TRBV4-3, the J gene TRBJ2-3; no clear D. The length of the CDR3 is 16 residues. Germline V gene data show CDR1 as LGHNA and CDR2 as YSLEER. The germline V and J ends were trimmed by 0 bases and 0 bases, with 10 bases remaining between them. The CDR3, as DNA: TGCGCCAGCAGCCAAGATCGCCTAGTTAGCACAGATACGCAGTATTTT. This gives the protein CASSQDRLVSTDTQYF.

By proportion, this clone is large (0.1 to 1%). The V and J genes are TRBV9 and TRBJ2-2, with 9 bases matching TRBD1. This CDR3 is 19 amino acids long. Losses at the gene ends were 1 base for V and 5 bases for J; bases not matched to a gene: 15. Germline V gives CDR1 SGDLS, CDR2 YYNGEE. The CDR3, as DNA: TGTGCCAGCAGCGTAAATCCTTTTATTACCGGACAGGGGACCGGGGAGCTGTTTTTT. It specifies CASSVNPFITGQGTGELFF.